This T cell receptor beta chain was retrieved from a study of T cells after yellow fever vaccination. Study-level results: The appearance of a small share of clonotypes in both CD4 and CD8 compartments was observed. Among primary-vaccination clones, most reappeared after the booster, at almost 98% for CD4 and around 90% for CD8. The bulk population could contribute abundant contaminating clonotypes to FACS-sorted repertoires.

This clonotype has at least ten counts. The antigen is undetermined. They built TCR cDNA with 5'RACE template switching, a step that put in a universal primer site and UMIs. TCRdb reanalysed the 5' RACE reads using MiXCR and keeps one entry per CDR3 protein. The profile shows 250,000 to 400,000 distinct CDR3 sequences, 3.5% to 4.5% of them singletons. The source is a man aged 18 to 29 who received the YFV17D yellow fever vaccine. The source was PBMCs, collected 15 days after the yellow fever booster vaccination.

The CDR3 loop is CASSAVVGYPRGTDTQYF. The CDR3, as DNA: TGTGCCAGCAGCGCAGTAGTAGGATACCCTAGGGGGACAGATACGCAGTATTTT. The rearrangement joins TRBV7-2 to TRBJ2-3, with D maybe TRBD1 (6 bases). The CDR3 is 18 amino acids. The germline gives CDR1 SGHTA, CDR2 FQGNSA. V was shortened by 5 bases and J by 3 bases, with 24 bases between the two germline ends.